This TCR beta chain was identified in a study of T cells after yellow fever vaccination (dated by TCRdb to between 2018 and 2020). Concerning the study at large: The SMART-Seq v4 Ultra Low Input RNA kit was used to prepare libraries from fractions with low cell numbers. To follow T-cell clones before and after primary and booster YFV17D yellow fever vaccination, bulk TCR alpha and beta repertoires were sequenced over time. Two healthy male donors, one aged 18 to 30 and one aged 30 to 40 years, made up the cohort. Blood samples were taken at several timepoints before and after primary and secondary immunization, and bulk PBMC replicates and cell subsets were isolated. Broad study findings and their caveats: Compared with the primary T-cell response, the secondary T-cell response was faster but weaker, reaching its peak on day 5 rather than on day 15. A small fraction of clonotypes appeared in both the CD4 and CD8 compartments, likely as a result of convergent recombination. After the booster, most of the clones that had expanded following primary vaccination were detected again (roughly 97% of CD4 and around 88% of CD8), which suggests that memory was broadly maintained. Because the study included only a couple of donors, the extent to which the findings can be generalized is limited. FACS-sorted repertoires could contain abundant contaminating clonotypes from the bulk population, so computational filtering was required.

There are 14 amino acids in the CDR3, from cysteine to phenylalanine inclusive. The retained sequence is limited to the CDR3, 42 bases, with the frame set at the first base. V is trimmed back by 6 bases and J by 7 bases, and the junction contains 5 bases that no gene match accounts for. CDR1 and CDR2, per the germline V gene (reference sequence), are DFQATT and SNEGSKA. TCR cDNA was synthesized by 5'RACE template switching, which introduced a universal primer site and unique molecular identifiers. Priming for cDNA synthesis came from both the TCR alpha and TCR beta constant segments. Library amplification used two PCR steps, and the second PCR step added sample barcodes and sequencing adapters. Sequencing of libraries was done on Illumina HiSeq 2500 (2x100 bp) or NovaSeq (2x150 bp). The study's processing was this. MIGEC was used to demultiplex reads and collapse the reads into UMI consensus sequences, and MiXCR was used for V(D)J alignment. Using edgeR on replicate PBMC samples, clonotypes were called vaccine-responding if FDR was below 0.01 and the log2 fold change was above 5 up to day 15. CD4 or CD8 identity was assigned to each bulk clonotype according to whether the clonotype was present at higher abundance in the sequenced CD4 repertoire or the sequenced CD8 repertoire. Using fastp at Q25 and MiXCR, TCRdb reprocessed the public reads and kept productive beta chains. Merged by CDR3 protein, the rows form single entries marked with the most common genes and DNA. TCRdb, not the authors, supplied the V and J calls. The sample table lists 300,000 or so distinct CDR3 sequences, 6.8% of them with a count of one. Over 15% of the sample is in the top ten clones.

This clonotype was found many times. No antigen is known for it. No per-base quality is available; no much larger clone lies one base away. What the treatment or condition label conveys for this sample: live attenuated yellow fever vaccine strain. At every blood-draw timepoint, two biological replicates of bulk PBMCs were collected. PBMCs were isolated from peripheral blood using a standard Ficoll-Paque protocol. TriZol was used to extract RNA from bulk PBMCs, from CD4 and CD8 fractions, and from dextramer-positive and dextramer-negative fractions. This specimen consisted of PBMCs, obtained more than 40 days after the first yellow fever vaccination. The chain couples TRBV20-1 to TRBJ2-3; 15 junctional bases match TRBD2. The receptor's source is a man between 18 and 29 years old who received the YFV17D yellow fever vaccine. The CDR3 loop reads CSARTSGGANTQYF. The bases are TGCAGTGCCCGGACTAGCGGGGGGGCAAATACGCAGTATTTT.